This T cell receptor beta chain stems from a study of CD8 T cells in ankylosing spondylitis. Many counts were recorded for this clonotype. Its antigen is as yet unknown. Germline CDR1 is DFQATT and CDR2 is SNEGSKA (reference sequence). Trimming removed 2 bases from V and 2 bases from J; junction bases left unmatched: 3. This CDR3 has 14 amino acids. Via MiXCR, TCRdb re-called the 5' RACE reads, giving one row per CDR3 protein. The sample contains about 130,000 distinct CDR3 sequences, approximately 9.9% of which appear only once. The study, taken as a whole, reports: A TCR beta motif of about eight highly homologous variants seemed to mark ankylosing spondylitis blood.

The TCR sequence derives from a male donor with ankylosing spondylitis or in good health (not recorded which). The sequencing input was blood, either unsorted or a sorted T cell fraction (not recorded which). The chain joins TRBV20-1 to TRBJ2-7; 10 nucleotides match TRBD2. CDR3 sequence: CSARRLAGAYEQYF. The CDR3, as DNA: TGCAGTGCTAGACGACTAGCGGGCGCCTACGAGCAGTACTTC.